This entry features one T cell receptor (beta chain) sequence. This sample is drawn from a study of blood T cell repertoires in COVID-19. Overall study: Material from acute and convalescent COVID-19 was sourced from the United States, Italy and Spain. In each case, the material was cDNA or gDNA derived from T cells, B-cell-depleted T cells, or PBMCs.

Germline V gives CDR1 SGHDT, CDR2 YYEEEE. CDR3 size: 13 residues. J gave up 5 bases and V 5 bases, and 6 bases lay outside the gene matches. Per the authors' pipeline: Cell counts per sample came from amplifying reference gene primers. Assay: immunoSEQ multiplex PCR; the TCRdb copy retains only in-frame clones and omits some. The DNA gave D and trimming, while V, J and clone size come from that table. The table lists a few hundred thousand clones, roughly nine tenths of them singletons. The specimen sequenced was peripheral blood. This chain connects TRBV5-6 to TRBJ1-2, with 7 nucleotides matching TRBD1. The clonotype comes from a man in his late teens or twenties who had recovered from COVID-19. The CDR3, as DNA: TGTGCCAGCAGACCGGACAGGAGGTATGGCTACACCTTC. Translated, it gives CASRPDRRYGYTF.